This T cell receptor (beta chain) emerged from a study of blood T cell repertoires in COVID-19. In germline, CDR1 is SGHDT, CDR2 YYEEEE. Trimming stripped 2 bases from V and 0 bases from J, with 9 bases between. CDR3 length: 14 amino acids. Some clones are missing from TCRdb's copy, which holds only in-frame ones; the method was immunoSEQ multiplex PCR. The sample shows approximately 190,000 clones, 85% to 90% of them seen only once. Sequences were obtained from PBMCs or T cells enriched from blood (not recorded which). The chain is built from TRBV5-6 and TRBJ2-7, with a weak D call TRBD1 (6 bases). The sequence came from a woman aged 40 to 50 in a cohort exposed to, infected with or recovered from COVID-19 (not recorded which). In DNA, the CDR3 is TGTGCCAGCAGCTTACAGGGAATCTCCTACGAGCAGTACTTC. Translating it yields CASSLQGISYEQYF.